Included here is one T cell receptor beta chain sequence, with context. What this receptor recognizes is not known. Base qualities are missing; no much larger clone stands one base away. The library was built by means of the immunoSEQ multiplex PCR assay. The table was pulled from immuneACCESS by TCRdb, which kept in-frame rearrangements only. Such tables lose some clones; where checked, under half of the loss comes from unresolved V genes, and the rest has no known cause. The sample yields nearly 80,000 clones; around 90% were counted once. The top ten constitute over 0.35% of the sample. V drops 5 bases and J drops 0 bases, leaving 10 bases in between. From its cysteine to its phenylalanine, the CDR3 spans 14 amino acids. The retained sequence is limited to the CDR3, 42 bases, with the frame set at the first base. Via the germline V gene (reference sequence), CDR1 is LNHDA and CDR2 SQIVND. The data originate from a study of technical replicates of blood from a handful of donors (dated by TCRdb to the late 2010s).

What was sequenced was T cells isolated from PBMCs. Recombination joined TRBV19 with TRBJ1-2; the D gene assignment is ambiguous. This sequence originates from a human donor in good health. This receptor has the CDR3 CASSVQHSNYGYTF. In nucleotides, the sequence is TGTGCCAGTAGTGTACAGCACTCTAACTATGGCTACACCTTC.